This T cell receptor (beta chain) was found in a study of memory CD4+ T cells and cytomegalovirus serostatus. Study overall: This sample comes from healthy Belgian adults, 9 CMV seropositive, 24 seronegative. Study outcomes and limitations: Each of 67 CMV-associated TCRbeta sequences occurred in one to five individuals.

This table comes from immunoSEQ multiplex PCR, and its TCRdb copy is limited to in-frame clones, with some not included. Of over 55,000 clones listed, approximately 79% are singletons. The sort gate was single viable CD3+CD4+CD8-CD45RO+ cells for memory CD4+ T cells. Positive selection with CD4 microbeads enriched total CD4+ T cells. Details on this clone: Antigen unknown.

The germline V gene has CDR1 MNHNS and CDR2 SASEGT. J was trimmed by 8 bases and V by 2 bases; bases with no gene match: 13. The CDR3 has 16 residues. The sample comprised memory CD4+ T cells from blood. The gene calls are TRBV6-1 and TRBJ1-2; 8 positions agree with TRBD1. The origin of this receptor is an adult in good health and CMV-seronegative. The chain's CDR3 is CASSESRTGSFLGYTF. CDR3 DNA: TGTGCCAGCAGTGAAAGCCGGACAGGGTCCTTCTTGGGCTACACCTTC.